The 32 T cell receptor beta chains below come from one sample, sequenced in a study of blood T cell repertoires in COVID-19. The data were produced by immunoSEQ multiplex PCR, yet TCRdb's version contains in-frame clones alone and is incomplete. Here the sample spans some 380,000 clones, 88% being singletons. Sequencing was carried out using PBMCs or T cells enriched from blood (not recorded which). The receptors stem from a woman aged 40 to 50 with acute COVID-19.

J is TRBJ2-1 and V is TRBV6-6, with D possibly TRBD2 on 6 matching bases. The CDR3 is 16 residues long. Germline V CDR1 and CDR2: MNHNY, SVGAGI (reference sequence). The V and J ends lost 5 bases and 6 bases respectively, with 20 bases between them. The CDR3 region has the DNA TGTGCCAGCAGTAAACCAGGGTCGGGGGTCGGCAATGAGCAGTTCTTC. It encodes CASSKPGSGVGNEQFF.

The J gene is TRBJ2-2, the V gene TRBV29-1; TRBD2 agrees at 9 bases. The CDR3 sequence is 16 residues long. V trimming: 0 bases; J trimming: 5 bases; junction bases outside the gene matches: 7. Germline values: CDR1 SQVTM, CDR2 ANQGSEA. The CDR3 bases are TGCAGCGTTGAAGATTTAGCGGGGGTTGGAACCGGGGAGCTGTTTTTT. This sequence encodes CSVEDLAGVGTGELFF.

This rearrangement joins TRBV7-9 to TRBJ2-3, with 8 bases identical to TRBD2. This CDR3 is 16 amino acids long. The germline V gene has CDR1 SEHNR and CDR2 FQNEAQ (reference sequence). Germline trimming cut 5 bases from V and 0 bases from J; bases unmatched to any gene: 7. The CDR3 loop reads CASSVSGGGSTDTQYF. The CDR3 nucleotides are TGTGCCAGCAGCGTCTCGGGCGGGGGGAGCACAGATACGCAGTATTTT.

This chain links TRBV3-1 (or the pseudogene TRBV3-2) with TRBJ2-5; 15 nucleotides agree with TRBD2. The germline V gene has CDR1 LGHDT and CDR2 YNNKEL (reference sequence). This CDR3 has 15 amino acids. V lost 4 bases, J lost 5 bases, and 2 bases stayed unmatched. The CDR3 DNA reads TGTGCCAGCAGCCGAGGACTAGCGGGGGGGGAGACCCAGTACTTC. This codes for CASSRGLAGGETQYF.

This rearrangement joins TRBV19 to TRBJ2-7; tentatively, D is TRBD1 (6 bases). Trimming left V 0 bases short and J 8 bases short, with 11 bases between. The CDR3 is 13 amino acids. In germline, CDR1 is LNHDA, CDR2 SQIVND (reference sequence). The CDR3: CASSIDRGGKQYF. CDR3 DNA sequence: TGTGCCAGTAGTATAGACAGGGGTGGAAAGCAGTACTTC.

This clone occurred a few times. The rearrangement joins TRBV15 to TRBJ1-2; tentatively, D is TRBD1 (5 bases). CDR1 and CDR2 (germline): LNHNV, YYDKDF (reference sequence). The length of the CDR3 is 13 residues. The ends were cut back, 5 bases at V and 0 bases at J, with 7 bases in the middle. The CDR3 reads CATSPTANYGYTF. The CDR3 bases are TGTGCCACCAGCCCGACAGCTAACTATGGCTACACCTTC.

The genes are TRBV3-1 (or the pseudogene TRBV3-2) and TRBJ1-5, with 8 bases identical to TRBD1. V lost 5 bases and J lost 5; bases outside the gene matches: 8. This CDR3 spans 15 amino acids. Germline-derived CDR1 and CDR2 are LGHDT and YNNKEL (reference sequence). The CDR3 sequence is CASSYGDRGHQPQHF. CDR3 sequence (DNA): TGTGCCAGCAGCTATGGAGACAGGGGACATCAGCCCCAGCATTTT.

The J gene is TRBJ1-1, the V gene TRBV9; D is possibly TRBD1 (6 bases). Germline assignment: CDR1 SGDLS and CDR2 YYNGEE. The CDR3 has 16 amino acids. V was cut by 2 bases and J by 0 bases, with 14 bases left in between. The CDR3 protein is CASSVYRQGMNTEAFF. DNA for the CDR3: TGTGCCAGCAGCGTCTATCGCCAGGGGATGAACACTGAAGCTTTCTTT.

The chain combines TRBV4-2 with TRBJ2-1, with 13 bases matching TRBD2. The CDR3 spans 15 residues. V shed 4 bases and J 5 bases; nucleotides not matched to a gene: 2. Germline V CDR1 and CDR2: LGHNA, YNFKEQ. For the CDR3, the DNA is TGTGCCAGCAGCCGCGGGACTAGCGGGGACAATGAGCAGTTCTTC. Amino acids: CASSRGTSGDNEQFF.

The chain couples TRBV9 to TRBJ1-4, with 7 bases matching TRBD1. Unmatched junction bases numbered 9, after V lost 3 bases and J lost 4 bases. Per the germline V gene, CDR1 is SGDLS and CDR2 is YYNGEE. The CDR3 sequence is 16 residues long. The CDR3 nucleotides are TGTGCCAGCAGCGATGACCAACAGGGGAGTAATGAAAAACTGTTTTTT. Its translation: CASSDDQQGSNEKLFF.

The J gene is TRBJ2-7, the V gene TRBV30; 8 bases agree with TRBD1. This CDR3 has 15 residues. Germline loops: CDR1 GTSNPN, CDR2 SVGIG (reference sequence). V lost 0 bases, J lost 0 bases, and 4 bases stayed unmatched. The CDR3: CAWSVSGGPSYEQYF. The CDR3, as DNA: TGTGCCTGGAGTGTATCAGGGGGCCCCTCCTACGAGCAGTACTTC. Looking up the rest from reference TRBV30 and TRBJ2-7 gives the full variable domain: SQTIHQWPATLVQPVGSPLSLECTVEGTSNPNLYWYRQAAGRGLQLLFYSVGIGQISSEVPQNLSASRPQDRQFILSSKKLLLSDSGFYLCAWSVSGGPSYEQYFGPGTRLTVT.

V usage is TRBV9 and J usage is TRBJ2-7; weak D call: TRBD2 (5 bases). Trimming shortened V by 0 bases and J by 7 bases, and 11 bases separated the two germline ends. This CDR3 region has 13 residues. Looked up from germline, CDR1 is SGDLS and CDR2 is YYNGEE. The CDR3 protein is CASSVAGSGEQYF. CDR3 bases: TGTGCCAGCAGCGTAGCAGGTTCGGGAGAGCAGTACTTC.

The rearrangement uses TRBV9 and TRBJ1-2; TRBD1 is a possible D gene (6 bases). Germline loops: CDR1 SGDLS, CDR2 YYNGEE. Trimming took 4 bases from V and 6 from J, leaving 16 bases between them. The length of the CDR3 is 14 residues. The CDR3 loop is CASSHTRDKHGYTF. CDR3 coding DNA: TGTGCCAGCAGCCACACCCGGGACAAACATGGCTACACCTTC.

This chain joins TRBV19 and TRBJ2-1; 9 positions agree with TRBD1. The CDR3 is made up of 16 amino acids. The germline CDR1 and CDR2 sequences are LNHDA and SQIVND (reference sequence). V was pared by 1 base and J by 5 bases, with 6 bases of the junction left unmatched. The CDR3 loop reads CASSIVTGGAHNEQFF. In DNA form, the CDR3 reads TGTGCCAGTAGTATAGTAACAGGGGGCGCCCACAATGAGCAGTTCTTC.

This clone is a singleton in its sample. Its ends do not fully match the called genes, so a read error is possible. J is TRBJ1-2 and V is TRBV20-1, with no clear D. The CDR3 sequence is 11 residues long. CDR1 is DFQATT, CDR2 SNEGSKA, per germline (reference sequence). The CDR3 nucleotides are TGCAGTGCTGCGAGTAACTTTGGCTACACCTTC. This codes for CSAASNFGYTF.

This chain joins TRBV6-1 and TRBJ1-2; the D is unclear. CDR1 is MNHNS, CDR2 SASEGT, per germline. Trimming took 2 bases from V and 8 from J, leaving 15 bases between them. The CDR3 consists of 14 residues. The DNA for the CDR3 is TGTGCCAGCAGTGAACTTCCAGGTCTCTTAGGCTACACCTTC. Amino acid sequence: CASSELPGLLGYTF.

The rearrangement joins TRBV19 to TRBJ1-3, with D uncertain. V was shortened by 7 bases and J by 2 bases, with 15 bases between the two germline ends. Per the germline V gene, CDR1 is LNHDA and CDR2 is SQIVND (reference sequence). The CDR3 spans 15 residues. DNA of the CDR3: TGTGCCAGTACCACCGTACGGGGTACTGGAAACACCATATATTTT. This sequence encodes CASTTVRGTGNTIYF. The full variable domain, in which reference TRBV19 and TRBJ1-3 provide the parts outside the CDR3, is DGGITQSPKYLFRKEGQNVTLSCEQNLNHDAMYWYRQDPGQGLRLIYYSQIVNDFQKGDIAEGYSVSREKKESFPLTVTSAQKNPTAFYLCASTTVRGTGNTIYFGEGSWLTVV.

The rearrangement uses TRBV23-1 and TRBJ1-6; 10 bases map to TRBD1. TRBV23-1 is treated as an ORF (open reading frame) with a function not yet certain. V lost 7 bases to trimming and J lost 7 bases; unmatched junction nucleotides: 4. CDR3 size: 14 residues. The CDR3 DNA reads as TGCGCCAGCACCCGGGACAGGGGAAATTCACCCCTCCACTTT. Its translation is CASTRDRGNSPLHF.

This rearrangement joins TRBV27 to TRBJ1-6, with 7 bases that match TRBD1. V was clipped by 6 bases and J by 8 bases; unmatched bases: 7. The CDR3 covers 14 residues. The germline gives CDR1 MNHEY, CDR2 SMNVEV (reference sequence). Written as DNA, the CDR3 is TGTGCCAGCAGGCGACAGGGTCAAGATTCACCCCTCCACTTT. It is translated as CASRRQGQDSPLHF.

V gene TRBV3-1 (or the pseudogene TRBV3-2) combines with J gene TRBJ1-5; 7 nucleotides line up with TRBD1. CDR3 length: 14 amino acids. V dropped 4 bases and J dropped 4; count of bases not matched to a gene: 4. Germline-derived CDR1 and CDR2 are LGHDT and YNNKEL (reference sequence). The CDR3 reads CASSLGTANQPQHF. The CDR3 region has the DNA TGTGCCAGCAGCCTCGGGACAGCTAATCAGCCCCAGCATTTT.

This clone was seen more than once but under ten times. This chain connects TRBV18 to TRBJ2-1; 7 nucleotides agree with TRBD2. The CDR3 totals 18 residues. CDR1 and CDR2 (germline): KGHSH, LQKENI. The junction had 20 bases not matched to a gene; V was cut back by 3 bases and J by 9 bases. CDR3 in DNA: TGTGCCAGCTCACCCCTTTTTTATGGCCTCACCGGGGGGAGTGAGCAGTTCTTC. This codes for CASSPLFYGLTGGSEQFF.

V is TRBV3-1 (or the pseudogene TRBV3-2) and J is TRBJ2-5, with 10 nucleotides matching TRBD1. CDR3 size: 15 residues. With V trimmed by 2 bases and J by 5 bases, 5 bases remained unmatched. The germline V gene encodes CDR1 LGHDT and CDR2 YNNKEL (reference sequence). CDR3 residues: CASSQPGQGMETQYF. The CDR3, as DNA: TGTGCCAGCAGCCAACCGGGACAGGGGATGGAGACCCAGTACTTC.

This chain links TRBV19 with TRBJ1-2; D not resolved. The CDR3 totals 10 residues. Looked up from germline, CDR1 is LNHDA and CDR2 is SQIVND (reference sequence). Trimming pared 7 bases from V and 7 bases from J, leaving 7 bases between. CDR3 nucleotides: TGTGCCAGTAATAGCGGTGGCTACACCTTC. This translates into CASNSGGYTF.

The chain carries TRBV7-2 and TRBJ1-2, with D possibly matching TRBD1 (6 bases). The germline V gene has CDR1 SGHTA and CDR2 FQGNSA. This CDR3 spans 16 amino acids. V was trimmed by 5 bases and J by 7 bases, leaving 23 bases between them. DNA for the CDR3: TGTGCCAGCAGCAGGGAAGGCCCTACGACAGGATCTGGCTACACCTTC. This translates into CASSREGPTTGSGYTF.

This clone was picked up one time. V and J are TRBV9 and TRBJ1-1; no clear D gene. V lost 0 bases and J 0 bases, leaving 6 bases between the germline ends. CDR1 SGDLS and CDR2 YYNGEE come from the germline V gene. The CDR3 spans 14 residues. The CDR3 loop is CASSVASVNTEAFF. CDR3 DNA sequence: TGTGCCAGCAGCGTAGCTTCGGTGAACACTGAAGCTTTCTTT. Drawing the rest from reference TRBV9 and TRBJ1-1, the complete variable domain is DSGVTQTPKHLITATGQRVTLRCSPRSGDLSVYWYQQSLDQGLQFLIQYYNGEERAKGNILERFSAQQFPDLHSELNLSSLELGDSALYFCASSVASVNTEAFFGQGTRLTVV.

The gene calls are TRBV7-7 and TRBJ2-5, with TRBD2 identical over 12 bases. Germline CDR1 reads SSHAT; CDR2 reads FNYEAQ (reference sequence). This CDR3 comprises 16 residues. Trimming took 1 base from V and 4 from J; bases not matched to a gene: 4. The CDR3 region is CASSLGLAGVGETQYF. CDR3 DNA: TGTGCCAGCAGCTTAGGACTAGCGGGGGTCGGAGAGACCCAGTACTTC.

The CDR3 loop is CASSPLGAGGTEAFF. DNA for the CDR3: TGTGCCAGCAGCCCCCTGGGGGCCGGGGGGACTGAAGCTTTCTTT. This chain connects TRBV7-9 to TRBJ1-1; a weak D match, TRBD1 (6 bases). The CDR3 length is 15 residues. Germline CDR1 and CDR2: SEHNR and FQNEAQ (reference sequence). V lost 5 bases and J lost 5, with 18 bases in between.

The V and J genes are TRBV5-4 and TRBJ1-4; TRBD1 is a possible D gene (5 bases). V lost 5 bases, J lost 3 bases, and 8 bases lay in between. The CDR3 has 13 residues. Germline loops: CDR1 SGHNT, CDR2 YYREEE (reference sequence). The CDR3 region is CASRYRPNEKLFF. The CDR3 nucleotides are TGTGCCAGCAGGTACAGGCCTAATGAAAAACTGTTTTTT.

This clone has just one count. An end of the junction does not agree with germline; a read error may underlie this. This chain joins TRBV5-1 and TRBJ1-6; the match to TRBD1 covers 9 bases. In germline, CDR1 is SGHRS, CDR2 YFSETQ. The length of the CDR3 is 19 residues. As DNA, the CDR3 is TGCGCCCGCAGCCCGGGGGGGCTACAGGGGGCTTTGGAAAATTCACCCCTCCACTTT. This gives the protein CARSPGGLQGALENSPLHF.

The rearrangement links TRBV5-1 to TRBJ1-1; 9 bases fit TRBD1. The J segment lost 5 bases and the V segment lost 4 bases, leaving 9 bases of the junction unmatched. This CDR3 region has 15 residues. Germline V gives CDR1 SGHRS, CDR2 YFSETQ. Here the CDR3 DNA reads TGCGCCAGCAGCCACGCTACAGGGGGCGGGACTGAAGCTTTCTTT. This encodes CASSHATGGGTEAFF.

This clone has a single count. The chain couples TRBV2 to TRBJ2-7, with a possible D match to TRBD1 (6 bases). CDR1 SNHLY and CDR2 FYNNEI come from the germline V gene. The ends were cut back, 7 bases at V and 0 bases at J, with 28 bases in the middle. This CDR3 has 19 amino acids. The CDR3 DNA reads as TGTGCCAGCACTCCCCCCGGACAGATCCCATTCAGCCCCTCCTACGAGCAGTACTTC. This codes for CASTPPGQIPFSPSYEQYF. The entire variable domain, with the rest obtained from reference TRBV2 and TRBJ2-7, is as follows: EPEVTQTPSHQVTQMGQEVILRCVPISNHLYFYWYRQILGQKVEFLVSFYNNEISEKSEIFDDQFSVERPDGSNFTLKIRSTKLEDSAMYFCASTPPGQIPFSPSYEQYFGPGTRLTVT.

V is TRBV29-1 and J is TRBJ2-5; the match to TRBD1 covers 9 bases. V lost 3 bases to trimming and J lost 8 bases; unmatched junction nucleotides: 10. This CDR3 has 14 residues. Germline V gene sequence: CDR1 SQVTM, CDR2 ANQGSEA. CDR3 DNA: TGCAGCGTTGAGCAATCCGGGACAGGGTCTACCCAGTACTTC. Its translation: CSVEQSGTGSTQYF.